This record looks at one TCR beta chain sequence and its context. Antigen specificity is unknown. These data come from a study of shared clonotypes between healthy human individuals. The study's findings and limits: Blood was the only sampled material, and tissue repertoires likely differ.

The CDR3 has 16 amino acids. The ends were cut back, 4 bases at V and 3 bases at J, with 15 bases in the middle. Germline values: CDR1 SGHDN, CDR2 FVKESK. Every subset's genomic DNA went evenly onto several immunoSEQ plates. Sequencing used immunoSEQ multiplex PCR; TCRdb keeps in-frame clones, though not all of them. The table records about 580,000 clones, about 98% of them present only once. CD45RO-negative CD8 cells positively selected for CCR7 made up the naive population, which excluded terminally differentiated effector memory CD45RA+ cells. Source material: naive CD8+ T cells sorted from blood. The source is a man aged 25 to 45 in good health. V is TRBV14 and J is TRBJ2-2; D may correspond to TRBD1 or TRBD2 (5 bases each). This CDR3 is CASSPWDLPDTGELFF. Here the CDR3 DNA reads TGTGCCAGCAGCCCTTGGGACCTGCCCGACACCGGGGAGCTGTTTTTT. Full variable domain (outside the CDR3, taken from reference TRBV14 and TRBJ2-2): EAGVTQFPSHSVIEKGQTVTLRCDPISGHDNLYWYRRVMGKEIKFLLHFVKESKQDESGMPNNRFLAERTGGTYSTLKVQPAELEDSGVYFCASSPWDLPDTGELFFGEGSRLTVL.